This TCR beta chain appears in the sequencing data of a study of Graves' ophthalmopathy and Graves' hyperthyroidism. Worth noting for this clonotype: The junction departs from germline at one end; a sequencing error may be responsible.

The study recruited hyperthyroidism patients aged 18 to 65 who were newly diagnosed, under 2 months' duration. The study amplified TCR beta CDR3 regions using RNA transcripts. First-round RT-PCR employed HTBI primers, with a second-round multiplex PCR after it. TCRdb reanalysed the multiplex PCR reads using MiXCR and keeps one entry per CDR3 protein. Here the sample spans some 1.1 million distinct CDR3 sequences, about two fifths being singletons. The source is an adult man with Graves' hyperthyroidism. Sequenced: peripheral blood or thyroid tissue (not recorded which).

The CDR3 DNA is TGTGCCAGCAGTGCCTGGACAGGGATCTCCTACGAGCAGTACTTC. Protein product: CASSAWTGISYEQYF. V usage is TRBV10-3 and J usage is TRBJ2-7; 8 bases are shared with TRBD1. Germline values: CDR1 ENHRY, CDR2 SYGVKD. This CDR3 has 15 amino acids.